The subject of this entry is one T cell receptor beta chain. No antigen is known for it. No fewer than 5.5 micrograms of total RNA were isolated from every sample. The CDR3 has 16 amino acids. V was cut by 6 bases and J by 4 bases, with 22 bases left in between. CDR1 and CDR2 (germline): DFQATT, SNEGSKA (reference sequence). The data are from a study of blood T cells in healthy people across ages. For the second PCR, which ran for about 7 to 11 cycles, a sample-barcoded 5' primer and a J-beta primer mix were used. TCRdb reprocessed the 5' RACE reads with MiXCR, giving one entry per CDR3 protein. The table lists 1,800,000 or so distinct CDR3 sequences, roughly two fifths of them singletons. Study results and caveats: Per million T cells, the diversity of TCR beta decreased roughly linearly as age advanced.

The receptor was derived from a human donor in good health. Sequencing was performed on blood. The chain is built from TRBV20-1 and TRBJ2-1; D gene uncertain. CDR3 bases: TGCAGTGCCCCCGCGAGAGGATCCCGGAAATACAATGAGCAGTTCTTC. Amino acids: CSAPARGSRKYNEQFF.